The TCR beta chain described here comes from a study of T cell responses to AZD1222 COVID-19 vaccine (TCRdb year 2021). Some background on the complete study: A total of 233 trial participants underwent TCR sequencing, of whom 207 received two doses of AZD1222 and around 26 received two doses of the MenACWY control vaccine. Trial participants were enrolled by age into subgroups of 18-55, 56-69 and 70-plus years, and 148, 28 and 57 TCR-sequenced participants, respectively, were included in these subgroups. Findings and caveats that apply to the study as a whole: After two AZD1222 doses, both the breadth and the depth of spike-specific TCRs were significantly higher than at day 0 and than in MenACWY recipients. In the small 56-69-year group, the increase in depth fell short of significance, most likely because of low power. Participants were mostly white British, with more females than males. The authors suggested clonal diversity may have been underestimated. Epitopes outside the regions mutated in the B.1.351 and B.1.1.7 variants were reportedly recognized by nearly half of the unique spike-specific TCRs. Conclusions about previously exposed vaccinees were limited because only six or seven AZD1222 recipients were SARS-CoV-2 seropositive at baseline. Because no samples from the day 14 peak response were available, repertoires could be characterized only after the peak T cell response. The whole spike protein was spanned by vaccine-associated CD4 TCRs, and dominant responses were seen in regions 160-218 and 743-854.

The CDR3 regions of human TCRbeta chains were subjected to immunosequencing. The study's processing was this. Repertoire TCRs were checked for matches against a reference library of SARS-CoV-2-specific TCRs that had been generated using the MIRA antigen-specificity platform. Breadth was defined as the fraction of unique TCRs that were SARS-CoV-2-associated. Depth was defined as the fraction of total T cells that were SARS-CoV-2-associated. Each spike-specific TCR was assigned to its reactive spike region and to a CD4 or CD8 class using the MIRA data. Log10-transformed breadth and depth values were compared by one-way ANOVA with Sidak's multiple comparisons tests. The immuneACCESS repertoire file appears here via TCRdb, limited to in-frame rearrangements. These files lack a portion of the clones; in checked studies, under half of the deficit traces to unresolved V genes, and the cause of the others is not known. Clonal size and the V and J genes are those of that table, whereas D and trimming came from the DNA. The sample includes under 100,000 clones, with about 90% observed a single time. The biggest ten clones account for under 7.5% of the sample.

The intended sense of this specimen's time point label: baseline before first vaccination. The label giving this sample's treatment or condition can be read as: meningococcal conjugate vaccine given as trial control. The vaccinee samples were drawn from two UK trials, COV001 and COV002, one of which was a single-blind randomized controlled phase 2/3 trial testing AZD1222 (ChAdOx1 nCoV-19) in healthy adults. For TCRbeta chain sequencing, PBMC samples were collected from trial participants at day 0 and at day 28 after the second dose. About this clone: Its antigen is unknown. No much larger clonotype is one base removed from it; base qualities were not supplied.

The sequencing used peripheral blood, collected on day 0 of MenACWY control vaccination. The TCR was taken from an adult in good health.

For the CDR3, the sequence is CASSIALGRSDTQYF. DNA sequence: TGTGCCAGTAGTATTGCCCTAGGACGGTCAGATACGCAGTATTTT. The rearranged chain carries TRBV19 and TRBJ2-3, with the D gene too uncertain to name. V and J lose 3 bases and 4 bases, and a span of 14 bases separates them. CDR1 and CDR2 are drawn from the germline V gene (reference sequence): LNHDA, SQIVND. The CDR3 measures 15 amino acids from cysteine to phenylalanine. CDR3 DNA only is kept here, 45 bases in frame from base 1.